This T cell receptor beta chain was captured in a study of persistence of HIV-infected CD4 T cells. Notes on this clone: Antigen specificity is unknown.

The CDR3 loop spans 15 amino acids. Looked up from germline, CDR1 is KGHDR and CDR2 is SFDVKD. V lost 8 bases and J lost 3, with 18 bases in between. The stimulus was an HIV-1 Gag 15-mer peptide pool, about 1.1 ug/peptide/mL. CD4+ T cells upregulating both CD40 ligand and CD69 were sorted as responding cells. Donors had CD4+ T cell counts above 400 cells/uL and were CMV-seropositive. This was the immunoSEQ version 4 assay in survey mode. Assay used: immunoSEQ multiplex PCR; TCRdb lists only in-frame clones, some missing. Seen here are about 9,200 clones, 82% observed once, and the top ten hold 2%. Study-level points and caveats: CMV- and Gag-responding cells had lower TCRbeta richness than CD3/CD28-responding cells.

This chain uses TRBV24-1 with TRBJ1-2; tentatively, D is TRBD1 (5 bases). The sequencing used CD4+ T cells sorted from PBMCs after roughly 18-hour stimulation, collected from a patient who received antiretroviral therapy. This receptor was obtained from an adult woman with HIV who was CMV-seropositive. The CDR3 sequence is CATIAGTQADYGYTF. DNA for the CDR3: TGTGCCACCATCGCGGGGACGCAAGCCGACTATGGCTACACCTTC.